This TCR beta chain was profiled in a study of T cell repertoires in cytomegalovirus infection. Study summary: Public TCR beta signature analysis indicated the presence of both CMV infection and matching HLA type.

Details on this clonotype: The antigen remains unidentified.

TCRdb itself ran the reads through MiXCR, one entry per CDR3 protein. The sample yields 250,000 to 350,000 distinct CDR3 sequences, roughly 24% seen once. Findings and caveats of the study: Ex vivo responses were dominated by HLA-C-restricted CMV-specific TCR beta clonotypes. Individuals carrying CMV plus the relevant HLA were identified by cumulative frequency of public TCR beta families.

The germline gives CDR1 SNHLY, CDR2 FYNNEI. Losses at the gene ends were 8 bases for V and 6 bases for J; bases not matched to a gene: 9. This CDR3 has 13 residues. This chain connects TRBV2 to TRBJ1-1, with 7 bases that match TRBD1. The sample comprised PBMCs. This clonotype was obtained from a human donor in good health (CMV status not recorded). Some clones in this sample may be carry-over from other donors' samples. CDR3 residues: CASRWDSSSEAFF. CDR3 nucleotides: TGTGCCAGCCGCTGGGACAGTTCCTCTGAAGCTTTCTTT.